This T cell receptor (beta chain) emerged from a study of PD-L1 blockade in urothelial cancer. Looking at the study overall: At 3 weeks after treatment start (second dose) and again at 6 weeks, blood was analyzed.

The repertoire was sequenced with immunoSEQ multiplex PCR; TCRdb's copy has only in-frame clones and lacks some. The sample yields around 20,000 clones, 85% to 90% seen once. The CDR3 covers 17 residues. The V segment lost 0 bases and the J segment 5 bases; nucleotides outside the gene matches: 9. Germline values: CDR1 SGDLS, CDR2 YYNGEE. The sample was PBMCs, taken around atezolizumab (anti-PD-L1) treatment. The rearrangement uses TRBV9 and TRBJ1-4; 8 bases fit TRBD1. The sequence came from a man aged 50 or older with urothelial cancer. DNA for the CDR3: TGTGCCAGCAGCGTAGGTGACAGGGGAGTCCTGAATGAAAAACTGTTTTTT. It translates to CASSVGDRGVLNEKLFF.